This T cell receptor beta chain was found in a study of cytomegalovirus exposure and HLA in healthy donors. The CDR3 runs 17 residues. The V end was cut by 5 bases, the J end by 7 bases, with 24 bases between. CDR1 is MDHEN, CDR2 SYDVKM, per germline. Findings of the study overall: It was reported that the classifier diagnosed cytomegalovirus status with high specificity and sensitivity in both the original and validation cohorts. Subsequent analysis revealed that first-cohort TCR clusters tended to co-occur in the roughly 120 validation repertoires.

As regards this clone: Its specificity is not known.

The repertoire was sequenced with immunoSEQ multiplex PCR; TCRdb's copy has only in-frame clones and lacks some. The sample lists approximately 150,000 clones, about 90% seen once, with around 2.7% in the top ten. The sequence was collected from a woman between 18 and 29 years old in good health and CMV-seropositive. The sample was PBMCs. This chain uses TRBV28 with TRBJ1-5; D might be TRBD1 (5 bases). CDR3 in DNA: TGTGCCAGCAGTCCTTACCTCCTCGGGGGAGCGAAGCAGCCCCAGCATTTT. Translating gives CASSPYLLGGAKQPQHF.